One and the same sample provided the 28 T cell receptor beta chains below, sequenced in a study of blood T cells in healthy people across ages. Combining a sample-barcoded 5' primer with a J-beta primer mix, a second PCR ran for 7 to 11 cycles. TCRdb re-called the 5' RACE reads with MiXCR, one entry per CDR3 protein. The data contain roughly 800,000 distinct CDR3 sequences, 25% of them singletons. This sample was also put to use in a study of T cells of mothers and their children.

The sequenced material came from blood. These receptors came from a boy between 10 and 17 years old in good health.

The chain employs TRBV27 and TRBJ2-2, with 13 bases that match TRBD2. CDR1 and CDR2 (germline): MNHEY, SMNVEV (reference sequence). Unmatched junction bases numbered 6, after V lost 6 bases and J lost 2 bases. The CDR3 loop spans 17 amino acids. As DNA, the CDR3 is TGTGCCAGCAGCCCGGGACTAGCGGGGTCAAACACCGGGGAGCTGTTTTTT. It codes for CASSPGLAGSNTGELFF.

This clonotype appeared a few times. The chain uses TRBV27 and TRBJ2-3; the match to TRBD2 covers 9 bases. The CDR3 contains 15 residues. V lost 5 bases to trimming and J lost 6 bases; unmatched junction nucleotides: 9. Germline CDR1 and CDR2: MNHEY and SMNVEV (reference sequence). CDR3 region: CASSVIAGVGDTQYF. DNA of the CDR3: TGTGCCAGCAGTGTCATAGCGGGAGTGGGGGATACGCAGTATTTT.

CDR3 protein: CASSLAGYEQFF. The CDR3 nucleotides are TGTGCCAGCAGCTTAGCTGGGTATGAGCAGTTCTTC. V gene TRBV7-9 combines with J gene TRBJ2-1; D is unresolved. Germline V gene sequence: CDR1 SEHNR, CDR2 FQNEAQ (reference sequence). This CDR3 has 12 residues. Trimming stripped 0 bases from V and 8 bases from J, with 5 bases between.

The V call is TRBV20-1, the J call TRBJ2-3; D not certain. V lost 5 bases, J lost 1 base, and 10 bases lay in between. The CDR3 is made up of 13 amino acids. The V gene's germline CDR1 is DFQATT and CDR2 SNEGSKA (reference sequence). In nucleotides, the CDR3 is TGCAGTGCTCCTAATCAGGGCACAGATACGCAGTATTTT. Translation: CSAPNQGTDTQYF.

The V call is TRBV5-1, the J call TRBJ2-5; TRBD2 agrees at 11 bases. After removal of 2 bases from V and 4 bases from J, the junction contained 4 bases not matched to a gene. Germline V gene data show CDR1 as SGHRS and CDR2 as YFSETQ. The CDR3 has 15 amino acids. The CDR3 region is CASSLLAGEGETQYF. The CDR3 DNA is TGCGCCAGCAGCTTACTAGCGGGAGAGGGAGAGACCCAGTACTTC.

CDR3 sequence (DNA): TGTGCCAGCAGTCCTGCCAGGGGGGATACGCAGTATTTT. This translates into CASSPARGDTQYF. The genes are TRBV12-3 or TRBV12-4 and TRBJ2-3, with 7 nucleotides matching TRBD1. V dropped 5 bases and J dropped 6; count of bases not matched to a gene: 5. The CDR3 contains 13 residues.

This clonotype was seen more than once but under ten times. The CDR3 DNA follows: TGTGCCAGCAGCTTAGGGACTACGGGAGATACGCAGTATTTT. Amino acids: CASSLGTTGDTQYF. This rearrangement joins TRBV7-2 to TRBJ2-3, with D perhaps matching TRBD2 (6 bases). Per germline, CDR1 SGHTA and CDR2 FQGNSA. There are 14 residues in the CDR3. The V end lost 1 base, the J end lost 5 bases, and 10 bases lay between the germline ends.

This clonotype was counted a few times. The V call is TRBV29-1, the J call TRBJ2-7; 7 bases agree with TRBD1. V lost 4 bases and J lost 2; bases outside the gene matches: 5. CDR1 SQVTM and CDR2 ANQGSEA come from the germline V gene. The CDR3 runs to 13 residues. The CDR3 region is CSVGKGATYEQYF. DNA of the CDR3: TGCAGCGTTGGGAAGGGGGCGACCTACGAGCAGTACTTC.

The sample holds a few counts of this clonotype. The chain is built from TRBV11-2 and TRBJ2-5, with 8 bases fitting TRBD1. CDR3 size: 15 residues. Germline trimming cut 1 base from V and 3 bases from J; bases unmatched to any gene: 4. The germline V gene has CDR1 SGHAT and CDR2 FQNNGV. CDR3 sequence (DNA): TGTGCCAGCAGCTTAGTACCGGGACAGGAAGAGACCCAGTACTTC. Amino acids: CASSLVPGQEETQYF.

This chain joins TRBV7-2 and TRBJ2-4, with TRBD1 as a possible D gene (6 bases). The CDR3 extends over 14 amino acids. Germline CDR1 is SGHTA and CDR2 is FQGNSA. V lost 6 bases and J lost 5, with 14 bases in between. CDR3 amino acids: CASRLQGAQNIQYF. The CDR3 bases are TGTGCCAGCAGGTTACAGGGCGCCCAAAACATTCAGTACTTC.

This sequence joins TRBV2 and TRBJ1-5; D gene ambiguous. Germline V lookup: CDR1 SNHLY, CDR2 FYNNEI. V dropped 8 bases and J dropped 4 bases, with 18 bases sitting between them. The CDR3 is 15 residues long. The CDR3 bases are TGTGCCAGCTCCTCATTAAGGCATCCAAATCAGCCCCAGCATTTT. This sequence encodes CASSSLRHPNQPQHF.

The chain recombines TRBV20-1 with TRBJ2-7; TRBD1 aligns across 7 bases. This CDR3 contains 14 residues. J was trimmed by 3 bases and V by 5 bases; bases with no gene match: 10. Germline CDR1 reads DFQATT; CDR2 reads SNEGSKA (reference sequence). This CDR3 is CSAPDRDLLYEQYF. DNA for the CDR3: TGCAGTGCTCCCGACAGGGACCTTCTCTACGAGCAGTACTTC.

This clonotype was seen only a few times. The rearrangement links TRBV29-1 to TRBJ1-2, with D possibly being TRBD1 (6 bases). The CDR3 totals 15 residues. Between the trimmed V and J ends, which lost 3 bases and 1 base, there was a span of 15 bases. Per the germline V gene, CDR1 is SQVTM and CDR2 is ANQGSEA. This CDR3 is CSVDGAGVSNYGYTF. The CDR3 DNA reads TGCAGCGTTGACGGGGCAGGGGTTAGTAACTATGGCTACACCTTC.

This clonotype turned up a few times. The chain combines TRBV20-1 with TRBJ2-5; no clear D gene. The J call could be wrong; TRBJ2-7 is a better fit for the DNA end. Germline CDR1 is DFQATT and CDR2 is SNEGSKA (reference sequence). This CDR3 has 11 amino acids. DNA for the CDR3: TGCAGTGCTAGCCAGACCTACGAGCAGTACTTC. It yields the protein CSASQTYEQYF.

This clonotype was seen a few times. The chain has TRBV10-3 and TRBJ2-5; D possibly corresponds to TRBD1 (6 bases). In germline, CDR1 is ENHRY, CDR2 SYGVKD. The CDR3 runs 12 residues. The V end lost 10 bases, the J end lost 2 bases, and 11 bases lay between the germline ends. The CDR3 nucleotides are TGTGCCACGCAGGACAGACAAGAGACCCAGTACTTC. The encoded protein is CATQDRQETQYF.

The rearrangement uses TRBV20-1 and TRBJ2-1, with D perhaps TRBD1 (6 bases). V lost 5 bases and J lost 7, with 18 bases in between. Germline V CDR1 and CDR2: DFQATT, SNEGSKA (reference sequence). The CDR3 sequence is 14 residues long. Here the CDR3 DNA reads TGCAGTGCTCCCCTGAGAGGGGGAGTGAATGAGCAGTTCTTC. This gives the protein CSAPLRGGVNEQFF.

Many counts were recorded for this clonotype. The chain joins TRBV18 to TRBJ2-5, with a tentative D call TRBD2 (6 bases). This CDR3 contains 13 residues. The V gene's germline CDR1 is KGHSH and CDR2 LQKENI. V gave up 8 bases and J gave up 4 bases, with 14 bases separating them. The CDR3 loop is CASSPEGRETQYF. The CDR3 DNA is TGTGCCAGCAGCCCGGAGGGACGAGAGACCCAGTACTTC.

The chain links TRBV10-3 to TRBJ2-7; D unresolved. The length of the CDR3 is 16 residues. Trimming removed 0 bases at V and 2 bases at J, with 14 bases between. From germline, CDR1 is ENHRY and CDR2 SYGVKD. In nucleotides, the CDR3 is TGTGCCATCAGTGAGTCGGAAGGGTCGAGGCCCTACGAGCAGTACTTC. Amino acids: CAISESEGSRPYEQYF.

This CDR3 is CASSSEFPGHPAYEQYF. The CDR3 DNA reads as TGTGCCAGCAGTAGTGAATTCCCGGGACACCCGGCCTACGAGCAGTACTTC. V usage is TRBV2 and J usage is TRBJ2-7, with D possibly TRBD1 on 6 matching bases. Trimming cost V 5 bases and J 2 bases, with 22 bases left between them. The CDR3 extends over 17 amino acids. Germline V CDR1 and CDR2: SNHLY, FYNNEI. The complete variable domain, with remaining parts taken from reference TRBV2 and TRBJ2-7, reads EPEVTQTPSHQVTQMGQEVILRCVPISNHLYFYWYRQILGQKVEFLVSFYNNEISEKSEIFDDQFSVERPDGSNFTLKIRSTKLEDSAMYFCASSSEFPGHPAYEQYFGPGTRLTVT.

J is TRBJ2-5 and V is TRBV19, with TRBD2 matching 8 bases. This CDR3 comprises 14 residues. Germline V gene data show CDR1 as LNHDA and CDR2 as SQIVND (reference sequence). Germline trimming cut 4 bases from V and 5 bases from J; bases unmatched to any gene: 6. The CDR3 coding sequence is TGTGCCAGTAGTAACCCAGCGGGGGCGGAGACCCAGTACTTC. It translates to CASSNPAGAETQYF.

In its sample, this clonotype was seen a few times. The rearrangement links TRBV11-2 to TRBJ2-7, with D hard to call. The length of the CDR3 is 13 residues. Germline loops: CDR1 SGHAT, CDR2 FQNNGV. Trimming cost V 8 bases and J 2 bases, with 13 bases left between them. CDR3 region: CASSLSEPYEQYF. The CDR3, as DNA: TGTGCCAGCTCCTTATCGGAACCCTACGAGCAGTACTTC.

This clonotype appeared a few times. The rearrangement links TRBV6-2 or TRBV6-3 to TRBJ2-3; D might be TRBD1 or TRBD2, each matching 5 bases. From germline, CDR1 is MNHEY and CDR2 SVGEGT. The CDR3 loop spans 17 amino acids. The V and J ends lost 7 bases and 2 bases respectively, with 22 bases between them. The DNA for the CDR3 is TGTGCCAGCACCTTAAACCGGGCCCAGGGAGACACAGATACGCAGTATTTT. Its translation is CASTLNRAQGDTDTQYF.

This clonotype was observed a few times. The chain recombines TRBV11-3 with TRBJ2-1; D may be TRBD1 or TRBD2 (5 bases each). Germline V CDR1 and CDR2: SGHNT, YENEEA. The V end was cut by 5 bases, the J end by 2 bases, with 10 bases between. The CDR3 sequence is 14 residues long. For the CDR3, the DNA is TGTGCCAGCAGCGAAGGGACGGCCTACAATGAGCAGTTCTTC. Amino acid sequence: CASSEGTAYNEQFF.

Points on this clonotype: An end of the junction differs from the germline gene, which may be a read error. The gene calls are TRBV7-8 and TRBJ2-1, with 9 bases that match TRBD2. CDR1 and CDR2 (germline): SGHVS, FQNEAQ. The CDR3 consists of 15 residues. CDR3 in amino acids: CASSPRTSENNEQSF. As DNA, the CDR3 is TGTGCCAGCAGCCCCCGGACTAGCGAGAACAATGAGCAGTCCTTC.

This clonotype has just a few counts. The CDR3: CASSLQRTGTGANVLTF. As DNA, the CDR3 is TGCGCCAGCAGCTTACAGAGGACAGGGACTGGGGCCAACGTCCTGACTTTC. The rearrangement links TRBV5-1 to TRBJ2-6, with 8 bases fitting TRBD1. The CDR3 is made up of 17 amino acids. Looked up from germline, CDR1 is SGHRS and CDR2 is YFSETQ. Trimming took 2 bases from V and 2 from J; bases not matched to a gene: 6.

This clonotype was counted only a few times. This chain joins TRBV4-1 and TRBJ2-5; 7 nucleotides match TRBD2. The better agreement between TRBJ2-7 and the DNA end casts doubt on the J call. This CDR3 comprises 14 residues. CDR1 is MGHRA and CDR2 is YSYEKL in the germline V gene. The CDR3 here is CASSQPGRDYEQYF. In nucleotides, the CDR3 is TGCGCCAGCAGCCAGCCAGGGAGGGACTACGAGCAGTACTTC.

The V and J genes are TRBV7-6 and TRBJ2-3; 7 nucleotides align to TRBD2. Germline V gives CDR1 SGHVS, CDR2 FNYEAQ. The CDR3 covers 14 residues. J was trimmed by 11 bases and V by 1 base; bases with no gene match: 9. This CDR3 reads CASSLDPGTTLQYF. CDR3 nucleotide sequence: TGTGCCAGCAGCTTAGATCCCGGGACTACTCTGCAGTATTTT.

The CDR3 coding sequence is TGCAGCGTTGAGGGACTAGATGTTGGTGAGCAGTTCTTC. This codes for CSVEGLDVGEQFF. This chain joins TRBV29-1 and TRBJ2-5, with 8 bases that match TRBD2. The J call is doubtful: the DNA matches TRBJ2-1 better. CDR3 size: 13 residues. The germline CDR1 and CDR2 sequences are SQVTM and ANQGSEA.